This T cell receptor (beta chain) originates from a study of blood T cell repertoires in COVID-19. Study-wide context: Donors in the United States, Italy and Spain gave samples during acute or convalescent COVID-19. From T cells, B-cell-depleted T cells, or PBMCs came the material, which was cDNA or gDNA.

Method: immunoSEQ multiplex PCR; TCRdb's copy keeps in-frame clones and lacks some. The sample contains about 130,000 clones, about 88% of which appear only once. There are 14 residues in the CDR3. V dropped 3 bases and J dropped 7; count of bases not matched to a gene: 4. Germline CDR1 SGDLS, CDR2 YYNGEE. This receptor was obtained from a woman aged 80 or over with acute or convalescent COVID-19. Sample: peripheral blood. The genes are TRBV9 and TRBJ1-6, with 7 bases aligning to TRBD1. The chain's CDR3 is CASSATGLNSPLHF. In DNA form, the CDR3 reads TGTGCCAGCAGCGCGACAGGGTTAAATTCACCCCTCCACTTT.